The 7 T cell receptor beta chains listed next were all sequenced from one sample in a study of OX40 agonist ivuxolimab in advanced cancers. Libraries were prepared by immunoSEQ multiplex PCR; TCRdb keeps only in-frame clonotypes and omits some of them. The sample contains about 81,000 clones, approximately 89% of which appear only once. The sequenced sample was CD4+ or CD8+ T cells sorted from blood, obtained in a trial of the OX40 agonist ivuxolimab. These receptors were collected from an adult with an advanced solid tumor such as melanoma, head and neck, liver or kidney cancer.

The chain couples TRBV5-1 to TRBJ2-3, with D possibly being TRBD1 (7 bases). The CDR3 runs 19 residues. Trimming shortened V by 4 bases and J by 0 bases, and 24 bases separated the two germline ends. Germline assignment: CDR1 SGHRS and CDR2 YFSETQ. The CDR3 is CASSPPRGTVEGSTDTQYF. The CDR3 DNA is TGCGCCAGCAGCCCGCCTCGGGGGACAGTTGAGGGAAGCACAGATACGCAGTATTTT.

This clone has a single count. The chain has TRBV30 and TRBJ2-6; unclear D gene. From germline, CDR1 is GTSNPN and CDR2 SVGIG (reference sequence). This CDR3 has 14 amino acids. V was shortened by 2 bases and J by 0 bases, with 5 bases between the two germline ends. CDR3 sequence: CAWSRSSGANVLTF. CDR3 sequence (DNA): TGTGCCTGGAGTCGGAGCTCTGGGGCCAACGTCCTGACTTTC.

The chain carries TRBV28 and TRBJ2-7, with a tentative D call TRBD2 (7 bases). Germline assignment: CDR1 MDHEN and CDR2 SYDVKM. This CDR3 region has 14 residues. Trimming took off 7 bases at V and 4 bases at J, with 17 bases between the two ends. The CDR3 is CASNSGGRSYEQYV. CDR3 nucleotide sequence: TGTGCCAGCAACTCCGGGGGGCGTTCGTACGAGCAGTACGTC.

J is TRBJ2-6 and V is TRBV7-6; no firm D call. The CDR3 is made up of 15 amino acids. The germline V gene has CDR1 SGHVS and CDR2 FNYEAQ. V was trimmed by 1 base and J by 1 base, leaving 5 bases between them. The DNA for the CDR3 is TGTGCCAGCAGCTTAGGCGTTTCTGGGGCCAACGTCCTGACTTTC. Residues: CASSLGVSGANVLTF. Based on the CDR3 plus reference TRBV7-6 and TRBJ2-6, the full variable domain is GAGVSQSPRYKVTKRGQDVALRCDPISGHVSLYWYRQALGQGPEFLTYFNYEAQQDKSGLPNDRFSAERPEGSISTLTIQRTEQRDSAMYRCASSLGVSGANVLTFGAGSRLTVL.

This clone is a singleton in its sample. V usage is TRBV11-2 and J usage is TRBJ2-5; D unresolved. Trimming removed 4 bases from V and 3 bases from J, with 9 bases in between. Germline lookup yields CDR1 SGHAT and CDR2 FQNNGV. This CDR3 has 13 amino acids. The DNA for the CDR3 is TGTGCCAGCAGCTCGGCCCTTGAAGAGACCCAGTACTTC. It yields the protein CASSSALEETQYF.

The chain combines TRBV7-9 with TRBJ2-3, with TRBD2 matching 11 bases. V gave up 6 bases and J gave up 2 bases; unmatched junction bases: 13. CDR1 is SEHNR, CDR2 FQNEAQ, per germline (reference sequence). The CDR3 has 18 amino acids. CDR3 sequence: CASRPGLAVPRNTDTQYF. The CDR3 DNA sequence: TGTGCCAGCAGACCGGGACTAGCGGTACCTCGTAACACAGATACGCAGTATTTT.

The V and J genes are TRBV5-6 and TRBJ2-3; D may be TRBD1 (5 bases). The CDR3 is made up of 15 amino acids. Germline CDR1 SGHDT, CDR2 YYEEEE. Trimming took 4 bases from V and 3 from J, leaving 15 bases between them. The chain's CDR3 is CASSRGQGLTDTQYF. DNA of the CDR3: TGTGCCAGCAGCCGTGGGCAGGGTCTGACAGATACGCAGTATTTT.